This TCR beta chain was found in a study of blood T cell repertoires in COVID-19. Study summary: Sites in the United States, Italy and Spain provided acute and convalescent COVID-19 samples. PBMCs, B-cell-depleted T cells, or T cells were the source of the cDNA or gDNA that made up the material.

The length of the CDR3 is 16 residues. Germline CDR1 MDHEN, CDR2 SYDVKM. V lost 8 bases and J 1 base, leaving 18 bases between the germline ends. The authors' processing: Amplifying reference gene primers gave estimates of nucleated cell counts. Profiling relied on immunoSEQ multiplex PCR, and the TCRdb table lists in-frame clones only, not all of them. From that table come the V and J calls and clone size; the DNA was used to work out D and trimming. The sample includes approximately 200,000 clones, 80% to 90% of them seen just once. This chain joins TRBV28 and TRBJ2-1; D not resolved. What was sequenced was peripheral blood. This clonotype was obtained from a human donor with active or convalescent COVID-19. The donor label of this sample is uncertain. The CDR3 loop reads CASHSIRRSSYNEQFF. CDR3 nucleotide sequence: TGTGCCAGCCACTCGATACGGCGGTCGTCCTACAATGAGCAGTTCTTC.